This TCR beta chain emerged from a study of cytomegalovirus exposure and HLA in healthy donors. Overall study results and limits: Sequence variants that were highly shared formed a cluster that was likely a sequencing artifact. Researchers reported in a later analysis that a missense DCLRE1C variant was tied to TCR beta V- and J-gene trimming. Earlier analysis looked at TCR beta V segments, and most were productive about 87% or about 30% of the time.

Comment on this clone: Its antigen is undetermined.

CDR1 and CDR2 (germline): SGHAT, FQNNGV. With V trimmed by 1 base and J by 5 bases, 10 bases remained unmatched. This CDR3 has 16 residues. Amplification used 60 Vbeta primers and 13 Jbeta primers. The repertoire was sequenced with immunoSEQ multiplex PCR; TCRdb's copy has only in-frame clones and lacks some. The sample carries some 120,000 clones, 80% recorded once. This sequence joins TRBV11-2 and TRBJ2-5, with TRBD2 identical over 7 bases. Sequencing used PBMCs. This receptor was taken from a man in his fifties or sixties in good health and CMV-seronegative. Written as DNA, the CDR3 is TGTGCCAGCAGCTTAGGTGGGGGAGGGCCTTGGGAGACCCAGTACTTC. This codes for CASSLGGGGPWETQYF.